What follows are 11 T cell receptor beta chains derived from one specimen sequenced in a study of T-cell memory formation after mild COVID-19. Each CDR3 protein is one row after TCRdb ran MiXCR on the 5' RACE reads. The sample contains 250,000 to 300,000 distinct CDR3 sequences, roughly 15% of which appear only once. Sequenced sample: PBMCs or a T cell subset sorted from them (not recorded which). These receptors were obtained from a man younger than 35 who had mild COVID-19 (a few samples of this study predate the infection). Cell type and time point are not known.

The rearrangement uses TRBV20-1 and TRBJ2-7; D tentatively fits TRBD1 or TRBD2 (6 bases each). The length of the CDR3 is 14 residues. CDR1 is DFQATT and CDR2 is SNEGSKA in the germline V gene (reference sequence). Trimming cost V 5 bases and J 0 bases, with 14 bases left between them. The CDR3 is CSAYAGGHSYEQYF. The CDR3 DNA follows: TGCAGTGCTTACGCTGGGGGGCACTCCTACGAGCAGTACTTC.

J is TRBJ1-2 and V is TRBV20-1; D may be TRBD1 (6 bases). Germline V CDR1 and CDR2: DFQATT, SNEGSKA (reference sequence). Trimming removed 1 base at V and 4 bases at J, with 16 bases between. The CDR3 has 15 residues. This chain's CDR3 is CSARVRGAWGYGYTF. CDR3 nucleotide sequence: TGCAGTGCTAGAGTACGGGGGGCCTGGGGCTATGGCTACACCTTC.

This chain links TRBV23-1 with TRBJ2-3; D perhaps matches TRBD1 (6 bases). TRBV23-1 is filed as an ORF, its function uncertain. The ends were cut back, 4 bases at V and 0 bases at J, with 14 bases in the middle. There are 16 residues in the CDR3. The CDR3 loop is CASSPRDTTSTDTQYF. In DNA, the CDR3 is TGCGCCAGCAGTCCCCGGGACACCACGAGCACAGATACGCAGTATTTT.

In this sample, this clonotype turned up many times. J is TRBJ1-1 and V is TRBV7-8; the D is unclear. Germline loops: CDR1 SGHVS, CDR2 FQNEAQ. The CDR3 consists of 13 residues. V shed 1 base and J shed 3 bases, with 6 bases lying between them. CDR3 protein: CASSLVADTEAFF. As DNA, the CDR3 is TGTGCCAGCAGCTTAGTCGCGGACACTGAAGCTTTCTTT.

This clonotype turned up a few times. The V gene is TRBV20-1, the J gene TRBJ2-5; D assignment may be TRBD1 or TRBD2 (6 bases each). The length of the CDR3 is 13 residues. V was clipped by 5 bases and J by 4 bases, with 14 bases between them. Per the germline V gene, CDR1 is DFQATT and CDR2 is SNEGSKA (reference sequence). The CDR3 DNA follows: TGCAGTGCTCCCGCCCGGGGGCGAGAGACCCAGTACTTC. This sequence encodes CSAPARGRETQYF.

The gene calls are TRBV7-3 and TRBJ2-7; D ambiguous. From germline, CDR1 is SGHTA and CDR2 FQGTGA. With 5 bases removed from V and 3 bases from J, the gap between germline ends came to 5 bases. CDR3 length: 11 amino acids. The CDR3 protein is CASSKLYEQYV. CDR3 sequence (DNA): TGTGCCAGCAGCAAACTCTACGAGCAGTACGTC.

V and J are TRBV4-3 and TRBJ2-1; no firm D call. The CDR3 is 13 amino acids. Deletions cut 2 bases from V and 8 bases from J, with 10 bases between. Per germline, CDR1 LGHNA and CDR2 YSLEER. CDR3 nucleotide sequence: TGCGCCAGCAGCCAACAAACCGGCGATGAGCAGTTCTTC. Encoded protein: CASSQQTGDEQFF.

This clonotype was found a few times. V and J are TRBV20-1 and TRBJ1-2; weak D call: TRBD1 (5 bases). Trimming removed 1 base from V and 5 bases from J, with 14 bases in between. CDR3 size: 14 residues. CDR1 is DFQATT, CDR2 SNEGSKA, per germline (reference sequence). CDR3 nucleotides: TGCAGTGCTAGAGTCAGGGATGAACCATATGGCTACACCTTC. This translates into CSARVRDEPYGYTF.

This chain joins TRBV24-1 and TRBJ2-7; 7 bases map to TRBD1. The CDR3 covers 15 residues. CDR1 is KGHDR and CDR2 is SFDVKD in the germline V gene. Trimming cost V 3 bases and J 2 bases; bases outside gene matches: 6. As DNA, the CDR3 is TGTGCCACCAGTGATCCCGGACAGGACCCCTACGAGCAGTACTTC. It encodes CATSDPGQDPYEQYF.

The chain links TRBV20-1 to TRBJ1-2, with 9 bases fitting TRBD1. Per the germline V gene, CDR1 is DFQATT and CDR2 is SNEGSKA (reference sequence). This CDR3 spans 11 amino acids. The CDR3 DNA reads as TGCGTACTGACAGGGACAGGGGGCTACACCTTC. Protein product: CVLTGTGGYTF.

This chain uses TRBV29-1 with TRBJ2-3, with D tentatively TRBD2 (6 bases). V was cut by 3 bases and J by 3 bases, with 13 bases left in between. The germline gives CDR1 SQVTM, CDR2 ANQGSEA. This CDR3 spans 14 amino acids. The CDR3 reads CSVEGGDRTDTQYF. The DNA for the CDR3 is TGCAGCGTTGAGGGCGGGGATCGGACAGATACGCAGTATTTT.